The TCR beta chain described here comes from a study of T cell clonality in common variable immunodeficiency. Control and CVID samples contributed equal amounts of genomic DNA. Sequencing used immunoSEQ multiplex PCR; TCRdb keeps in-frame clones, though not all of them. Singletons are absent from the sample, which has around 39,000 clones. Sequenced: peripheral blood mononuclear cells. This receptor was identified in a person between 18 and 75 years old in good health.

The CDR3 here is CASGGQAYGYTF. Partial CDR3 DNA: TGCGCCAGCGGCGGACAGGCATATGGC. The chain combines TRBV10-2 with TRBJ1-2; 7 bases agree with TRBD1. The CDR3 end falls 3 residues outside the read, so it is completed with the germline J gene. CDR1 and CDR2 from the germline V gene are WSHSY and SAAADI. V lost 8 bases and J lost 5; bases outside the gene matches: 5. The CDR3 consists of 12 residues.